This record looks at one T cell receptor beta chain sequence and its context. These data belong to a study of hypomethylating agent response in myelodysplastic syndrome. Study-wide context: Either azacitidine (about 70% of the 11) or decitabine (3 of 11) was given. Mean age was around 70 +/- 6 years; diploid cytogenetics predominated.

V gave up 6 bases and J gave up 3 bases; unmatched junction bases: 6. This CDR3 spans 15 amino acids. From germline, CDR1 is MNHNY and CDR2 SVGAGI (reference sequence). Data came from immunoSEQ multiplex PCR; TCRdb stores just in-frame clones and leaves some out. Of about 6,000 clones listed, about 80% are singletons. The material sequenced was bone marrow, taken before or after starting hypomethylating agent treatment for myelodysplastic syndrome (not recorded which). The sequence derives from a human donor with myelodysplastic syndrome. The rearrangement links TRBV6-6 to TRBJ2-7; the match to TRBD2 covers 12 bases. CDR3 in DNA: TGTGCCAGCAGGCTGACTAGCGGGAGACTCTACGAGCAGTACTTC. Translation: CASRLTSGRLYEQYF.